This passage covers 29 T cell receptor beta chains from one sample sequenced in a study of persistence of HIV-infected CD4 T cells. The libraries were made with immunoSEQ version 4 in survey mode. TCRdb keeps only in-frame clones here, not all; method: immunoSEQ multiplex PCR. This repertoire shows 37,000 or so clones, 80% found once; its top ten account for 1.6%. These receptors have no identified antigens. Lysates of CMV-infected fibroblasts at 9 to 10 ug/mL stimulated these cells. Sorted nonresponding memory CD4+ T cells were CD40L-negative, CD69-negative, CD45RO-high. The specimen was CD4+ T cells sorted from PBMCs after roughly 18-hour stimulation, collected from a patient who received antiretroviral therapy. These receptors came from an adult man with HIV who was CMV-seropositive.

This clone appeared a single time. This chain joins TRBV15 and TRBJ1-2; 7 bases line up with TRBD1. CDR3 size: 14 residues. CDR1 and CDR2 (germline): LNHNV, YYDKDF (reference sequence). Germline trimming cut 1 base from V and 8 bases from J; bases unmatched to any gene: 7. The CDR3 DNA follows: TGTGCCACCAGCAGAGGGTCAGGGGGTGAAGGCTACACCTTC. It yields the protein CATSRGSGGEGYTF.

This chain connects TRBV28 to TRBJ1-5; D remains unclear. Trimming took off 5 bases at V and 7 bases at J, with 9 bases between the two ends. Germline assignment: CDR1 MDHEN and CDR2 SYDVKM. The CDR3 totals 12 residues. The CDR3 DNA sequence: TGTGCCAGCAGTAACCTCGGGCAGCCCCAGCATTTT. Translated: CASSNLGQPQHF.

V is TRBV3-1 (or the pseudogene TRBV3-2) and J is TRBJ2-2; the D gene could be TRBD1 or TRBD2 (5 bases each). This CDR3 contains 15 residues. Trimming took off 0 bases at V and 6 bases at J, with 11 bases between the two ends. Germline assignment: CDR1 LGHDT and CDR2 YNNKEL (reference sequence). CDR3 coding DNA: TGTGCCAGCAGCCAAGATTGGCAGGGAGCCGGGGAGCTGTTTTTT. Translating it yields CASSQDWQGAGELFF.

This chain connects TRBV11-3 to TRBJ2-2; D is unclear. V dropped 1 base and J dropped 8 bases, with 14 bases sitting between them. Germline-derived CDR1 and CDR2 are SGHNT and YENEEA. CDR3 length: 15 amino acids. This CDR3 reads CASSLGAEVGGELFF. The CDR3 bases are TGTGCCAGCAGCTTAGGGGCGGAAGTTGGAGGGGAGCTGTTTTTT. Filled out from reference TRBV11-3 and TRBJ2-2, the complete variable domain reads EAGVVQSPRYKIIEKKQPVAFWCNPISGHNTLYWYLQNLGQGPELLIRYENEEAVDDSQLPKDRFSAERLKGVDSTLKIQPAELGDSAVYLCASSLGAEVGGELFFGEGSRLTVL.

This chain uses TRBV7-2 with TRBJ2-2, with 8 bases lining up with TRBD1. This CDR3 has 14 residues. Germline CDR1 and CDR2: SGHTA and FQGNSA. The junction had 4 bases not matched to a gene; V was cut back by 7 bases and J by 3 bases. The CDR3 DNA reads TGTGCCAGCATGCTGACAGGGGACACCGGGGAGCTGTTTTTT. It codes for CASMLTGDTGELFF.

This rearrangement joins TRBV2 to TRBJ2-3; 11 nucleotides line up with TRBD1. The J segment lost 6 bases and the V segment lost 5 bases, leaving 7 bases of the junction unmatched. The CDR3 loop spans 15 amino acids. CDR1 and CDR2 from the germline V gene are SNHLY and FYNNEI. The CDR3 reads CASSRRTGGKDTQYF. Here the CDR3 DNA reads TGTGCCAGCAGTCGCCGGACAGGGGGCAAGGATACGCAGTATTTT.

The chain carries TRBV5-1 and TRBJ2-3; D gene unclear. V lost 0 bases and J 6 bases, leaving 14 bases between the germline ends. CDR1 and CDR2 (germline): SGHRS, YFSETQ. CDR3 length: 15 amino acids. The CDR3 sequence: CASSLAGRREDTQYF. The CDR3 nucleotides are TGCGCCAGCAGCTTGGCTGGGCGGCGAGAGGATACGCAGTATTTT.

The chain has TRBV6-1 and TRBJ2-1; the D call may be TRBD1 or TRBD2 (5 bases each). The germline gives CDR1 MNHNS, CDR2 SASEGT. V lost 0 bases and J 0 bases, leaving 6 bases between the germline ends. This CDR3 spans 15 amino acids. In nucleotides, the CDR3 is TGTGCCAGCAGTGAAGCCGGGACCTCCTACAATGAGCAGTTCTTC. As protein: CASSEAGTSYNEQFF.

V is TRBV9 and J is TRBJ2-2; the match to TRBD2 covers 7 bases. CDR3 length: 14 amino acids. After removal of 0 bases from V and 8 bases from J, the junction contained 4 bases not matched to a gene. CDR1 and CDR2 (germline): SGDLS, YYNGEE. The DNA for the CDR3 is TGTGCCAGCAGCGTAGGCGGGGGACCAGGGGAGCTGTTTTTT. Its protein is CASSVGGGPGELFF.

This clone was recorded a few times. This chain's CDR3 is CASSPNLAGYYEQYF. CDR3 coding DNA: TGTGCCAGCAGCCCTAATCTAGCGGGATATTACGAGCAGTACTTC. This chain uses TRBV3-1 (or the pseudogene TRBV3-2) with TRBJ2-7, with 9 bases fitting TRBD2. Germline values: CDR1 LGHDT, CDR2 YNNKEL (reference sequence). This CDR3 is built from 15 residues. J gave up 4 bases and V 4 bases, and 8 bases lay outside the gene matches.

The genes are TRBV19 and TRBJ1-5; D is ambiguous. The ends were cut back, 5 bases at V and 4 bases at J, with 18 bases in the middle. CDR1 and CDR2 from the germline V gene are LNHDA and SQIVND (reference sequence). The CDR3 is made up of 16 amino acids. In nucleotides, the CDR3 is TGTGCCAGTAGTCCCCCCTCGGGCGTTGGGAATCAGCCCCAGCATTTT. Encoded protein: CASSPPSGVGNQPQHF.

The J gene is TRBJ2-7, the V gene TRBV6-5; the D gene is possibly TRBD1 (5 bases). The CDR3 totals 14 residues. Trimming cost V 5 bases and J 13 bases, with 24 bases left between them. CDR1 is MNHEY and CDR2 is SVGAGI in the germline V gene. CDR3 loop: CASSPATPWGWFYF. Here the CDR3 DNA reads TGTGCCAGCAGTCCCGCCACCCCGTGGGGCTGGTTTTACTTC.

This clone was seen a few times. The rearrangement joins TRBV25-1 to TRBJ2-2, with TRBD1 matching 9 bases. J lost 6 bases, V lost 6 bases, and 5 bases had no gene match. This CDR3 contains 14 residues. CDR1 MGHDK and CDR2 SYGVNS come from the germline V gene. The CDR3 is CASSAHRGPGELFF. DNA for the CDR3: TGTGCCAGCAGCGCGCACAGGGGGCCCGGGGAGCTGTTTTTT.

This chain connects TRBV5-1 to TRBJ1-2; D is ambiguous. The germline V gene has CDR1 SGHRS and CDR2 YFSETQ. Trimming left V 0 bases short and J 1 base short, with 7 bases between. The CDR3 consists of 14 residues. This chain's CDR3 is CASSLEGGNYGYTF. In DNA form, the CDR3 reads TGCGCCAGCAGCTTGGAAGGCGGTAACTATGGCTACACCTTC.

This clone was counted between two and nine times. The J gene is TRBJ2-7, the V gene TRBV27, with 7 bases that match TRBD1. Germline V gene data show CDR1 as MNHEY and CDR2 as SMNVEV (reference sequence). This CDR3 region has 17 residues. The ends lost 3 bases at V and 10 bases at J; junction bases unmatched: 21. The CDR3 region is CASSFLVGRDSRVSQYF. The CDR3 nucleotides read TGTGCCAGCAGTTTTCTTGTTGGTCGGGACAGTAGGGTCTCACAGTACTTC.

The chain has TRBV19 and TRBJ1-1; D unresolved. The CDR3 is made up of 15 amino acids. The V end was cut by 0 bases, the J end by 0 bases, with 8 bases between. The germline V gene has CDR1 LNHDA and CDR2 SQIVND (reference sequence). The CDR3 DNA follows: TGTGCCAGTAGTATAGAAGGACGGATGAACACTGAAGCTTTCTTT. Its translation is CASSIEGRMNTEAFF.

The gene calls are TRBV27 and TRBJ2-4; the match to TRBD2 covers 9 bases. This CDR3 is built from 18 residues. V gave up 6 bases and J gave up 1 base; unmatched junction bases: 13. Germline CDR1 is MNHEY and CDR2 is SMNVEV (reference sequence). The DNA for the CDR3 is TGTGCCAGCAGGCCTCTACGGCCGGGACTAGCCGCCAAAAACATTCAGTACTTC. Protein sequence: CASRPLRPGLAAKNIQYF.

This clone has only a few counts. The rearrangement joins TRBV19 to TRBJ2-2; D could derive from TRBD1 or TRBD2 (7 bases each). CDR3 length: 15 amino acids. The germline CDR1 and CDR2 sequences are LNHDA and SQIVND (reference sequence). V dropped 7 bases and J dropped 6 bases, with 18 bases sitting between them. The CDR3 nucleotides read TGTGCCAGTAAATATAAGCGGGACAGTTCCGGGGAGCTGTTTTTT. This gives the protein CASKYKRDSSGELFF.

The chain combines TRBV19 with TRBJ1-5, with 8 bases lining up with TRBD1. Germline assignment: CDR1 LNHDA and CDR2 SQIVND (reference sequence). The CDR3 has 13 amino acids. V dropped 6 bases and J dropped 8; count of bases not matched to a gene: 6. CDR3 bases: TGTGCCAGTAGCCGCGACAGGGGCGAGCCCCAGCATTTT. Its protein product is CASSRDRGEPQHF.

This clone showed up just a few times. This chain uses TRBV5-1 with TRBJ1-1, with 8 nucleotides matching TRBD1. CDR3 length: 19 residues. The V segment lost 0 bases and the J segment 3 bases; nucleotides outside the gene matches: 16. Germline CDR1 SGHRS, CDR2 YFSETQ. The chain's CDR3 is CASSLEAQGARAGHTEAFF. The CDR3 nucleotides read TGCGCCAGCAGCTTGGAAGCCCAGGGGGCGCGGGCTGGCCACACTGAAGCTTTCTTT. Drawing the rest from reference TRBV5-1 and TRBJ1-1, the complete variable domain is KAGVTQTPRYLIKTRGQQVTLSCSPISGHRSVSWYQQTPGQGLQFLFEYFSETQRNKGNFPGRFSGRQFSNSRSEMNVSTLELGDSALYLCASSLEAQGARAGHTEAFFGQGTRLTVV.

V usage is TRBV10-3 and J usage is TRBJ2-2; perhaps TRBD2 as D (5 bases). The CDR3 has 15 amino acids. V lost 2 bases and J 0 bases, leaving 7 bases between the germline ends. The V gene's germline CDR1 is ENHRY and CDR2 SYGVKD. CDR3 loop: CAISEASSNTGELFF. CDR3 DNA: TGTGCCATCAGTGAGGCTAGCTCGAACACCGGGGAGCTGTTTTTT.

The V gene is TRBV27, the J gene TRBJ1-6; no clear D. Germline loops: CDR1 MNHEY, CDR2 SMNVEV (reference sequence). Trimming stripped 5 bases from V and 4 bases from J, with 6 bases between. This CDR3 has 13 amino acids. CDR3 coding DNA: TGTGCCAGCAGTGACGGTTATAATTCACCCCTCCACTTT. Protein product: CASSDGYNSPLHF.

The CDR3 loop reads CASSRQTGATQGYTF. DNA of the CDR3: TGTGCCAGTAGCCGTCAGACAGGAGCGACCCAAGGCTACACCTTC. The chain uses TRBV19 and TRBJ1-2; D may be TRBD1 (6 bases). The CDR3 consists of 15 residues. Trimming cost V 6 bases and J 8 bases, with 22 bases left between them. Per the germline V gene, CDR1 is LNHDA and CDR2 is SQIVND (reference sequence).

This chain uses TRBV27 with TRBJ2-2, with 8 bases lining up with TRBD2. Germline loops: CDR1 MNHEY, CDR2 SMNVEV (reference sequence). The CDR3 is 16 residues long. With 7 bases clipped from V and 0 bases from J, the junction kept 7 bases outside the gene matches. CDR3 bases: TGTGCCAGCAAGGCGGGGGGAAATACGAACACCGGGGAGCTGTTTTTT. This encodes CASKAGGNTNTGELFF.

The rearrangement links TRBV10-3 to TRBJ2-2, with D unresolved. CDR1 is ENHRY, CDR2 SYGVKD, per germline. The CDR3 runs 16 residues. V was shortened by 0 bases and J by 2 bases, with 10 bases between the two germline ends. The DNA of the CDR3 is TGTGCCATCAGTGAGTCAGGGCGGTTAAACACCGGGGAGCTGTTTTTT. Its translation: CAISESGRLNTGELFF.

The chain carries TRBV9 and TRBJ2-3; D might be TRBD1 or TRBD2, each matching 5 bases. V shed 2 bases and J shed 0 bases, with 13 bases lying between them. The CDR3 consists of 16 residues. CDR1 SGDLS and CDR2 YYNGEE come from the germline V gene. In nucleotides, the CDR3 is TGTGCCAGCAGCGTGAGGGGCGGAACTAGCACAGATACGCAGTATTTT. This codes for CASSVRGGTSTDTQYF.

The chain carries TRBV15 and TRBJ1-3, with D hard to call. CDR1 is LNHNV and CDR2 is YYDKDF in the germline V gene (reference sequence). The CDR3 totals 14 residues. V lost 1 base and J 4 bases, leaving 8 bases between the germline ends. Here the CDR3 reads CATSRGRSGNTIYF. CDR3 DNA: TGTGCCACCAGCAGAGGAAGAAGCGGAAACACCATATATTTT.

The gene calls are TRBV9 and TRBJ2-2; D could derive from TRBD1 or TRBD2 (5 bases each). V lost 2 bases and J 2 bases, leaving 22 bases between the germline ends. The CDR3 length is 19 residues. Germline values: CDR1 SGDLS, CDR2 YYNGEE. The CDR3 loop reads CASSVGTGTDASNTGELFF. Here the CDR3 DNA reads TGTGCCAGCAGCGTTGGAACCGGGACCGACGCGTCTAACACCGGGGAGCTGTTTTTT.

The J gene is TRBJ1-6, the V gene TRBV3-1 (or the pseudogene TRBV3-2); D unclear. Trimming pared 4 bases from V and 10 bases from J, leaving 17 bases between. Germline V gene data show CDR1 as LGHDT and CDR2 as YNNKEL (reference sequence). This CDR3 has 15 residues. The CDR3 protein is CASSPHGGSGSPLHF. The CDR3 nucleotides read TGTGCCAGCAGCCCTCACGGAGGATCCGGCTCACCCCTCCACTTT.